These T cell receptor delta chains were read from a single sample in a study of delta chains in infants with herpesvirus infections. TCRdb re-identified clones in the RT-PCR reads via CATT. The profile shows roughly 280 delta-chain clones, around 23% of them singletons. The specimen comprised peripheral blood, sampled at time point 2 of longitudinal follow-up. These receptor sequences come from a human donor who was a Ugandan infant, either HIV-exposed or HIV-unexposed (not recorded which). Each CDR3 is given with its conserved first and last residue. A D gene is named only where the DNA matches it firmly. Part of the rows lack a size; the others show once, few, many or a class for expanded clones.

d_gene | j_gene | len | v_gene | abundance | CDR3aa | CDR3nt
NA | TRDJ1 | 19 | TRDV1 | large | CALGELEGRPTENTDKLIF | TGTGCTCTTGGGGAACTAGAAGGTAGACCTACGGAGAACACCGATAAACTCATCTTT
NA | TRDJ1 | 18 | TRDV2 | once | CACDTASYYGGETDKLIF | TGTGCCTGTGACACCGCATCCTACTACGGTGGGGAAACCGATAAACTCATCTTT
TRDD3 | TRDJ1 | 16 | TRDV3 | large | CAFRSTLLGDTDKLIF | TGTGCCTTTAGGTCTACGTTGCTGGGGGACACCGATAAACTCATCTTT
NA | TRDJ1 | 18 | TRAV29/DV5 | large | CAASAYALLRDYTDKLIF | TGTGCAGCAAGCGCGTATGCCCTACTGCGGGATTACACCGATAAACTCATCTTT
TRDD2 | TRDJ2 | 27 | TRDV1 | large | CALGELGGILPTKLTGEIILLTAQLFF | TGTGCTCTTGGGGAACTAGGTGGGATCCTTCCTACGAAGCTAACTGGGGAGATAATACTTTTGACAGCACAACTCTTCTTT
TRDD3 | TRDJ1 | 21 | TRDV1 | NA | CALGEPEASVLGGSNTDKLIF | TGTGCTCTTGGGGAACCTGAGGCTAGCGTGCTGGGGGGTTCCAACACCGATAAACTCATCTTT
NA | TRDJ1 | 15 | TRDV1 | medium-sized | CALGEQWEDTDKLIF | TGTGCTCTTGGGGAACAGTGGGAGGACACCGATAAACTCATCTTT
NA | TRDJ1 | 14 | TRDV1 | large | CALGRVLYTDKLIF | TGTGCTCTTGGAAGGGTTCTGTACACCGATAAACTCATCTTT
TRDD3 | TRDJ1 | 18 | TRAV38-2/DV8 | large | CAYRRSVGDTPYTDKLIF | TGTGCTTATAGGAGGTCAGTGGGGGATACCCCGTACACCGATAAACTCATCTTT
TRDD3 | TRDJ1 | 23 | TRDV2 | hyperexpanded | CACEHMVGGRPITGGYRADKLIF | TGTGCCTGTGAGCACATGGTCGGAGGGAGGCCGATTACTGGGGGATACAGGGCCGATAAACTCATCTTT
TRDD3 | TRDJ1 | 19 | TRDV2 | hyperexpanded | CACDTHPLGDTEYTDKLIF | TGTGCCTGTGACACCCACCCACTGGGGGATACGGAGTACACCGATAAACTCATCTTT
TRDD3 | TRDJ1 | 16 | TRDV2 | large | CACLRTGGTYTDKLIF | TGTGCCTGTCTGCGTACTGGGGGAACGTACACCGATAAACTCATCTTT
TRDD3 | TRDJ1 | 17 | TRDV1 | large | CALGEPSHSYGGGYLIF | TGTGCTCTTGGGGAACCCTCCCATTCCTACGGTGGGGGATACCTCATCTTT
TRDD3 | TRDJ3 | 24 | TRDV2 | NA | CACEHMVGGRPITGGYRDTRQMFF | TGTGCCTGTGAGCACATGGTCGGAGGGAGGCCGATTACTGGGGGATACAGGGACACCCGACAGATGTTTTTC
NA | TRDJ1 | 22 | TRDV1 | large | CALGELSLRATIALQYTDKLIF | TGTGCTCTTGGGGAACTCTCCCTACGCGCGACTATAGCCCTTCAGTACACCGATAAACTCATCTTT
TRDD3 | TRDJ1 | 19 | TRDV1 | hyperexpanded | CALGELVPYGGYRADKLIF | TGTGCTCTTGGGGAACTAGTCCCGTACGGGGGATATAGGGCCGATAAACTCATCTTT
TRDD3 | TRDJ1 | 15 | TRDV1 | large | CALGEPRGGSHKLIF | TGTGCTCTTGGGGAACCTAGGGGGGGATCCCATAAACTCATCTTT
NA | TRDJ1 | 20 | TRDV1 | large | CALGATTVWGMGVYTDKLIF | TGTGCTCTTGGGGCGACTACGGTCTGGGGAATGGGGGTGTACACCGATAAACTCATCTTT
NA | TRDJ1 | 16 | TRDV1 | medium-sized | CALGEGSALWVRKLIF | TGTGCTCTTGGGGAAGGGTCGGCCCTATGGGTTCGGAAACTCATCTTT
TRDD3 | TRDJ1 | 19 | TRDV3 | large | CARLAFLATGGLKPDKLIF | TGTGCCCGGCTCGCCTTCCTAGCGACTGGGGGATTGAAACCCGATAAACTCATCTTT
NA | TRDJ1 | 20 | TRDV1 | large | CALGEPGLPTLGEGADKLIF | TGTGCTCTTGGGGAACCCGGCCTTCCTACTCTGGGGGAGGGGGCCGATAAACTCATCTTT
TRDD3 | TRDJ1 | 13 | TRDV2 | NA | CACDTGGSDKLIF | TGTGCCTGTGACACTGGGGGATCCGATAAACTCATCTTT
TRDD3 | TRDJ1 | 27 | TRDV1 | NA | CALGELPGLPHRIRYWGIHSYTDKLIF | TGTGCTCTTGGGGAACTCCCCGGCCTTCCCCATCGGATAAGGTACTGGGGGATCCATTCATACACCGATAAACTCATCTTT
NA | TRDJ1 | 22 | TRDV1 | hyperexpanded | CALGECSFLPMGDTQGTDKLIF | TGTGCTCTTGGGGAATGCTCCTTCCTACCGATGGGGGATACTCAAGGAACCGATAAACTCATCTTT
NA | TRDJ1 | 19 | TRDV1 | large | CALGELVFEANLDTDKLIF | TGTGCTCTTGGGGAACTAGTATTTGAAGCCAATCTGGATACCGATAAACTCATCTTT
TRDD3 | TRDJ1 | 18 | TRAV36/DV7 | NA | CAVGVPDYWGIRDVKLIF | TGTGCTGTGGGCGTTCCCGATTACTGGGGGATACGCGATGTTAAACTCATCTTT
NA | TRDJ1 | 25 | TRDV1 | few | CALGAPTRAYTGNHPGTWYTDKLIF | TGTGCTCTTGGGGCCCCCACCCGGGCCTATACTGGAAACCACCCGGGTACATGGTACACCGATAAACTCATCTTT
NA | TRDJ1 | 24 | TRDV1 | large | CALGELVIHSYNRGTSAYTDKLIF | TGTGCTCTTGGGGAACTAGTAATACATTCCTACAACCGGGGGACCTCCGCGTACACCGATAAACTCATCTTT
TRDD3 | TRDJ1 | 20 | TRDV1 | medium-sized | CALGELPYTSVLGDTDKLIF | TGTGCTCTTGGGGAACTACCCTACACTAGCGTACTGGGGGACACCGATAAACTCATCTTT
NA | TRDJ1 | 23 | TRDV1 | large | CALGNRRSGEGGYRSFDTDKLIF | TGTGCTCTTGGGAACCGCCGTTCGGGGGAGGGGGGCTACCGATCTTTTGACACCGATAAACTCATCTTT
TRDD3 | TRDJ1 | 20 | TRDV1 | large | CALGEHPTRNRGIRADKLIF | TGTGCTCTTGGGGAACACCCGACACGGAACAGGGGGATACGCGCCGATAAACTCATCTTT
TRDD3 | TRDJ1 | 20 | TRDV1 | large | CALGDTPGEPRAGGSGKLIF | TGTGCTCTTGGGGACACCCCTGGGGAACCTAGGGCTGGGGGATCCGGTAAACTCATCTTT
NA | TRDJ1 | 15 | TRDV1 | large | CALGGYFPSYSGLIF | TGTGCTCTTGGGGGCTACTTCCCCTCCTATTCGGGACTCATCTTT
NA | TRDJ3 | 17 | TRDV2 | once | CACDTVRSSWDTRQMFF | TGTGCCTGTGACACCGTACGGAGCTCCTGGGACACCCGACAGATGTTTTTC
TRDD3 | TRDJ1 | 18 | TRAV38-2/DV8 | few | CAYRRSLHWGKYTDKLIF | TGTGCTTATAGGAGATCCCTTCACTGGGGGAAGTACACCGATAAACTCATCTTT
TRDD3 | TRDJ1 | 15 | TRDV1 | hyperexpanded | CALGAKVGDRSKLIF | TGTGCTCTTGGGGCTAAGGTGGGGGATAGAAGCAAACTCATCTTT
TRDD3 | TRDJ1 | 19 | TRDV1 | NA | CALGVTPAPLLGGPDKLIF | TGTGCTCTTGGGGTCACCCCCGCCCCCTTACTGGGGGGACCGGATAAACTCATCTTT
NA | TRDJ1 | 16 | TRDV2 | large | CACDTVSRGDTDKLIF | TGTGCCTGTGACACCGTTTCTCGGGGGGACACCGATAAACTCATCTTT
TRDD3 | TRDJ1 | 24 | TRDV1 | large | CALGEGTSPPKGDWGIAATDKLIF | TGTGCTCTTGGGGAAGGCACTTCCCCCCCCAAAGGGGACTGGGGGATCGCGGCCACCGATAAACTCATCTTT
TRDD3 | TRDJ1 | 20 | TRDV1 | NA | CALGELPSLGILKYTDKLIF | TGTGCTCTTGGGGAACTACCCTCACTGGGGATACTAAAGTACACCGATAAACTCATCTTT
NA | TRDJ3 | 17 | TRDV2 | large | CACDTVLGSWDTRQMFF | TGTGCCTGTGACACCGTTCTGGGATCGTGGGACACCCGACAGATGTTTTTC
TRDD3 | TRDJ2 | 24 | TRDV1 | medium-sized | CALGDPPAFLRYWGISKGPAQLFF | TGTGCTCTTGGGGATCCCCCGGCCTTCCTACGTTACTGGGGGATAAGTAAAGGCCCAGCACAACTCTTCTTT
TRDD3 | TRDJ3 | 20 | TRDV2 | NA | CACDTERGIRGSWDTRQMFF | TGTGCCTGTGACACCGAACGGGGGATCCGGGGCTCCTGGGACACCCGACAGATGTTTTTC
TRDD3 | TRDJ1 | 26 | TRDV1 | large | CALGELVPRGWGSRRRGPWYTDKLIF | TGTGCTCTTGGGGAACTAGTTCCAAGGGGCTGGGGGTCCCGACGGCGGGGACCCTGGTATACCGATAAACTCATCTTT
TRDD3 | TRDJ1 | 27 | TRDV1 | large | CALGELPGLPHRIRYWGIPTGTDKLIF | TGTGCTCTTGGGGAACTCCCCGGCCTTCCCCATCGGATAAGGTACTGGGGGATACCCACCGGCACCGATAAACTCATCTTT
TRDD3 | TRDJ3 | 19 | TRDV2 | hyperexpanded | CACDTTTGGYAWDTRQMFF | TGTGCCTGTGACACCACGACTGGGGGATACGCCTGGGACACCCGACAGATGTTTTTC
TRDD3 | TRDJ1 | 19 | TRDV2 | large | CACATLGLGGPRYTDKLIF | TGTGCCTGTGCCACCCTCGGTCTTGGGGGACCCCGGTACACCGATAAACTCATCTTT
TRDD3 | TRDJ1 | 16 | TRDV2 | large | CACDVLGDLGTDKLIF | TGTGCCTGTGATGTACTGGGGGATCTTGGCACCGATAAACTCATCTTT
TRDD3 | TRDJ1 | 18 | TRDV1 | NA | CALGTPVLGDTPGDKLIF | TGTGCTCTTGGTACCCCTGTGCTGGGGGATACGCCGGGCGATAAACTCATCTTT
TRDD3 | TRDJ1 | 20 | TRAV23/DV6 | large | CAVLFGGAILGDTKTDKLIF | TGTGCTGTGCTGTTTGGGGGGGCTATACTGGGGGATACGAAGACCGATAAACTCATCTTT
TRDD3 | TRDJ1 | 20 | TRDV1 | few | CALGSASLLTGGVLTDKLIF | TGTGCTCTTGGGTCAGCTTCCCTCCTTACTGGGGGAGTCTTGACCGATAAACTCATCTTT